Below, 14 T cell receptor beta chains from the same sample are listed, as sequenced in a study of blood T cell repertoires in COVID-19. Generated by immunoSEQ multiplex PCR, the TCRdb table keeps only in-frame clones and is missing some. Among hundreds of thousands of clones listed, approximately 89% were seen once. Material: PBMCs or T cells enriched from blood (not recorded which). The receptors stem from a woman in her thirties or forties with acute COVID-19.

The chain couples TRBV18 to TRBJ1-5; 8 bases are a match to TRBD1. The ends lost 3 bases at V and 9 bases at J; junction bases unmatched: 4. This CDR3 contains 13 residues. CDR1 and CDR2 (germline): KGHSH, LQKENI. The CDR3 loop is CASSPRQGWPQHF. In DNA form, the CDR3 reads TGTGCCAGCTCACCGAGACAGGGGTGGCCCCAGCATTTT.

The chain recombines TRBV24-1 with TRBJ2-3, with TRBD1 identical over 9 bases. V gave up 4 bases and J gave up 0 bases; unmatched junction bases: 4. The CDR3 sequence is 16 residues long. The germline CDR1 and CDR2 sequences are KGHDR and SFDVKD. CDR3 region: CATSESGTGSTDTQYF. The CDR3 coding sequence is TGTGCCACCAGTGAATCCGGGACAGGGAGCACAGATACGCAGTATTTT.

The gene calls are TRBV7-6 and TRBJ2-1; 9 nucleotides match TRBD1. The CDR3 is 19 residues long. After removal of 3 bases from V and 2 bases from J, the junction contained 14 bases not matched to a gene. Germline-derived CDR1 and CDR2 are SGHVS and FNYEAQ. The CDR3: CASSFMRQGVGGPYNEQFF. DNA of the CDR3: TGTGCCAGCAGCTTCATGAGACAGGGGGTGGGAGGCCCCTACAATGAGCAGTTCTTC.

The rearrangement joins TRBV5-6 to TRBJ2-3, with TRBD1 matching over 10 bases. The V segment lost 3 bases and the J segment 5 bases; nucleotides outside the gene matches: 9. CDR3 length equals 16 residues. Looked up from germline, CDR1 is SGHDT and CDR2 is YYEEEE. The CDR3 DNA is TGTGCCAGCAGCTCGCCTGGGACAGGGGAGGTAGATACGCAGTATTTT. Translating it yields CASSSPGTGEVDTQYF.

The chain couples TRBV27 to TRBJ1-2; 9 positions match TRBD1. The length of the CDR3 is 15 residues. CDR1 and CDR2 from the germline V gene are MNHEY and SMNVEV (reference sequence). Losses at the gene ends were 5 bases for V and 3 bases for J; bases not matched to a gene: 7. Here the CDR3 DNA reads TGTGCCAGCAGTCCAGGACAGGGGAGGTACTATGGCTACACCTTC. Encoded protein: CASSPGQGRYYGYTF.

This clone was observed a few times. This chain links TRBV6-2 or TRBV6-3 with TRBJ1-1; TRBD1 might be the D (5 bases). The CDR3 length is 13 residues. Deletions cut 4 bases from V and 4 bases from J, with 10 bases between. The germline V gene encodes CDR1 MNHEY and CDR2 SVGEGT. The CDR3 region is CASSLAGSTEAFF. Written as DNA, the CDR3 is TGTGCCAGCAGTTTGGCAGGGTCCACTGAAGCTTTCTTT.

V is TRBV9 and J is TRBJ2-1, with 10 bases lining up with TRBD1. In germline, CDR1 is SGDLS, CDR2 YYNGEE. J gave up 8 bases and V 1 base, and 9 bases lay outside the gene matches. The CDR3 extends over 16 amino acids. This chain's CDR3 is CASSVRGQGLVDEQFF. Here the CDR3 DNA reads TGTGCCAGCAGCGTAAGGGGACAGGGGCTGGTGGATGAGCAGTTCTTC. The variable domain in full, with the rest retrieved from reference TRBV9 and TRBJ2-1, is DSGVTQTPKHLITATGQRVTLRCSPRSGDLSVYWYQQSLDQGLQFLIQYYNGEERAKGNILERFSAQQFPDLHSELNLSSLELGDSALYFCASSVRGQGLVDEQFFGPGTRLTVL.

The chain is built from TRBV7-2 and TRBJ1-5; D not resolved. Trimming cost V 3 bases and J 0 bases, with 9 bases left between them. Germline V CDR1 and CDR2: SGHTA, FQGNSA. CDR3 size: 15 residues. The CDR3 here is CASSFTAYSNQPQHF. DNA for the CDR3: TGTGCCAGCAGCTTCACAGCCTATAGCAATCAGCCCCAGCATTTT.

This rearrangement joins TRBV7-3 to TRBJ2-3; D is unclear. There are 14 residues in the CDR3. V was cut by 5 bases and J by 3 bases, with 12 bases left in between. Germline assignment: CDR1 SGHTA and CDR2 FQGTGA. The DNA for the CDR3 is TGTGCCAGCAGCCCCCCCGGTTCAACAGATACGCAGTATTTT. Residues: CASSPPGSTDTQYF.

The CDR3 protein is CAISESSPYEQYV. Written as DNA, the CDR3 is TGTGCCATCAGTGAGTCGAGCCCCTACGAGCAGTACGTC. J is TRBJ2-7 and V is TRBV10-3, with unresolved D. The V end lost 0 bases, the J end lost 2 bases, and 5 bases lay between the germline ends. Germline CDR1 and CDR2: ENHRY and SYGVKD. The CDR3 contains 13 residues.

The chain combines TRBV25-1 with TRBJ2-5, with 10 bases lining up with TRBD2. The V and J ends lost 10 bases and 4 bases, in that order; junction bases with no gene match: 6. Per germline, CDR1 MGHDK and CDR2 SYGVNS. The CDR3 consists of 13 residues. Here the CDR3 reads CATQLAGLETQYF. CDR3 in DNA: TGTGCCACACAACTAGCGGGACTAGAGACCCAGTACTTC.

This clone was observed a few times. V gene TRBV7-9 combines with J gene TRBJ2-1; the D gene is possibly TRBD2 (5 bases). Trimming stripped 5 bases from V and 6 bases from J, with 17 bases between. This CDR3 contains 15 residues. Germline V CDR1 and CDR2: SEHNR, FQNEAQ (reference sequence). The CDR3 sequence is CASSPGWERVNEQFF. The CDR3 DNA reads as TGTGCCAGCAGCCCCGGGTGGGAGAGGGTCAATGAGCAGTTCTTC. Combining the CDR3 with reference TRBV7-9 and TRBJ2-1 gives the whole variable domain DTGVSQNPRHKITKRGQNVTFRCDPISEHNRLYWYRQTLGQGPEFLTYFQNEAQLEKSRLLSDRFSAERPKGSFSTLEIQRTEQGDSAMYLCASSPGWERVNEQFFGPGTRLTVL.

V gene TRBV4-1 combines with J gene TRBJ1-2; D is uncertain. The V end lost 0 bases, the J end lost 0 bases, and 5 bases lay between the germline ends. The germline V gene encodes CDR1 MGHRA and CDR2 YSYEKL. The CDR3 length is 14 residues. Here the CDR3 reads CASSQELTNYGYTF. In DNA, the CDR3 is TGCGCCAGCAGCCAAGAATTAACTAACTATGGCTACACCTTC.

The table lists this clone with a count of one. This chain uses TRBV21-1 with TRBJ1-5; the table's D call of TRBD1 was not tested on the DNA. TRBV21-1 is noted as a pseudogene. The CDR3 runs 16 residues. DNA for the CDR3: TGTGCCAGCAGCAAGGGACACCCCGGGAGCAATCAGCCCCAGCATTTT. The encoded protein is CASSKGHPGSNQPQHF.